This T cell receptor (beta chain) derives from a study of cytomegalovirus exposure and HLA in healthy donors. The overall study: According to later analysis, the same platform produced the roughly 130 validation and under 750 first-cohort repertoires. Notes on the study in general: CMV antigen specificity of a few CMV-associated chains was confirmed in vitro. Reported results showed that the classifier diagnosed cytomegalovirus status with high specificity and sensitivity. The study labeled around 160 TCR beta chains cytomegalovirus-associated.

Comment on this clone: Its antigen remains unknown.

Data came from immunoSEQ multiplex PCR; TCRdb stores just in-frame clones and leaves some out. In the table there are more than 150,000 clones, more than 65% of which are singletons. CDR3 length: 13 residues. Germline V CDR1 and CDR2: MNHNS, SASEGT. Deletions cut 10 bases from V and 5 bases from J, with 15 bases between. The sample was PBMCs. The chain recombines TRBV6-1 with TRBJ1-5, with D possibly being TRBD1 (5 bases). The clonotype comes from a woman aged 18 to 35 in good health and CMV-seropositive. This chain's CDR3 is CATTAGNYQPQHF. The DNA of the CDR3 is TGTGCCACCACTGCAGGGAATTATCAGCCCCAGCATTTT.